The 13 T cell receptor beta chains listed next were all sequenced from one sample in a study of identical twins. TCRdb redid the calling of the 5' RACE reads with MiXCR, one entry per CDR3 protein. The data show a few hundred thousand distinct CDR3 sequences, 9% to 10% seen once. The data also belong to a second study, concerning yellow fever vaccine responses in identical twins.

Sequences were obtained from PBMCs. These receptors came from a woman younger than 30 in good health.

There are many counts of this clonotype. J is TRBJ2-1 and V is TRBV11-2, with TRBD1 as a possible D gene (5 bases). Trimming removed 3 bases from V and 5 bases from J, with 8 bases in between. The germline CDR1 and CDR2 sequences are SGHAT and FQNNGV. The CDR3 spans 13 residues. Written as DNA, the CDR3 is TGTGCCAGCAGCTTGACAGCCAACAATGAGCAGTTCTTC. Amino acid sequence: CASSLTANNEQFF.

There are a few counts of this clonotype. The chain combines TRBV7-9 with TRBJ2-1; 9 bases match TRBD2. CDR3 length equals 17 residues. After removal of 4 bases from V and 9 bases from J, the junction contained 16 bases not matched to a gene. Germline V CDR1 and CDR2: SEHNR, FQNEAQ (reference sequence). Here the CDR3 DNA reads TGTGCCAGCAGCTCGGACCGAGCGGGGGGACCCACTAGTGAGCAGTTCTTC. Translating it yields CASSSDRAGGPTSEQFF.

This chain uses TRBV5-4 with TRBJ2-1, with a possible D match to TRBD1 (6 bases). Germline V gene lookup returns CDR1 SGHNT and CDR2 YYREEE (reference sequence). The CDR3 has 13 amino acids. Trimming shortened V by 6 bases and J by 4 bases, and 11 bases separated the two germline ends. In DNA, the CDR3 is TGTGCCAGCACCACACAGGGATACAATGAGCAGTTCTTC. It yields the protein CASTTQGYNEQFF.

This clonotype has more than one count but fewer than ten. V gene TRBV6-1 combines with J gene TRBJ1-2; 9 positions match TRBD1. The J segment lost 5 bases and the V segment lost 8 bases, leaving 9 bases of the junction unmatched. Germline V gives CDR1 MNHNS, CDR2 SASEGT. The CDR3 totals 14 residues. The CDR3 nucleotides read TGTGCCAGCGGAGGGACAGGGTTTATGTATGGCTACACCTTC. It encodes CASGGTGFMYGYTF.

The sample holds a few counts of this clonotype. The chain couples TRBV5-1 to TRBJ2-5; the D call may be TRBD1 or TRBD2 (5 bases each). The CDR3 runs to 15 residues. V dropped 3 bases and J dropped 2 bases, with 14 bases sitting between them. Germline V gives CDR1 SGHRS, CDR2 YFSETQ. The CDR3 sequence is CASSSTGTPQETQYF. CDR3 coding DNA: TGCGCCAGCAGCTCGACCGGGACCCCTCAAGAGACCCAGTACTTC.

The table lists this clonotype with many counts. This CDR3 reads CASSQESSAYNEQFF. The CDR3 DNA is TGCGCCAGCAGCCAAGAGTCTAGCGCCTACAATGAGCAGTTCTTC. This chain links TRBV4-3 with TRBJ2-1; D is perhaps TRBD2 (6 bases). Per germline, CDR1 LGHNA and CDR2 YSLEER. Trimming left V 0 bases short and J 2 bases short, with 8 bases between. This CDR3 spans 15 amino acids.

The chain employs TRBV6-5 and TRBJ2-5, with 11 bases fitting TRBD2. The germline gives CDR1 MNHEY, CDR2 SVGAGI. This CDR3 spans 19 amino acids. The junction had 13 bases not matched to a gene; V was cut back by 0 bases and J by 4 bases. CDR3 bases: TGTGCCAGCAGTTACTCGATATCTACTAGCGGGAGAATCAGAGAGACCCAGTACTTC. This encodes CASSYSISTSGRIRETQYF.

Regarding this clonotype: At one boundary the junction diverges from the germline segment, which might be a read error. The chain links TRBV13 to TRBJ2-1; D is possibly TRBD2 (6 bases). Germline assignment: CDR1 PRHDT and CDR2 FYEKMQ (reference sequence). This CDR3 contains 18 residues. This CDR3 reads CARSLGLRRGPSDNEQFF. As DNA, the CDR3 is TGTGCCCGCAGTTTAGGCCTCAGGAGGGGTCCTAGCGACAATGAGCAGTTCTTC.

This clonotype was observed many times. This sequence joins TRBV20-1 and TRBJ2-4, with D possibly called TRBD1 or TRBD2 (7 bases each). CDR1 DFQATT and CDR2 SNEGSKA come from the germline V gene (reference sequence). The CDR3 is 13 amino acids. Trimming shortened V by 6 bases and J by 6 bases, and 15 bases separated the two germline ends. In DNA form, the CDR3 reads TGCAGTGCCTCTTCAGGGGGGGGAAACATTCAGTACTTC. This translates into CSASSGGGNIQYF.

This clonotype was detected a few times. CDR3: CASSPLPAGNYGYTF. In DNA, the CDR3 is TGTGCCAGCAGTCCACTTCCCGCAGGGAACTATGGCTACACCTTC. V gene TRBV27 combines with J gene TRBJ1-2; D may be TRBD1 (5 bases). This CDR3 contains 15 residues. Looked up from germline, CDR1 is MNHEY and CDR2 is SMNVEV (reference sequence). The V end was cut by 5 bases, the J end by 2 bases, with 15 bases between.

The chain carries TRBV12-3 or TRBV12-4 and TRBJ2-7; 11 bases align to TRBD2. This CDR3 is 17 amino acids long. V was clipped by 7 bases and J by 1 base; unmatched bases: 12. In DNA form, the CDR3 reads TGTGCCAGCACTCCACGCCCCCGACTAGCGGGATCCTACGAGCAGTACTTC. Translation: CASTPRPRLAGSYEQYF.

V usage is TRBV5-1 and J usage is TRBJ2-5; TRBD1 is a possible D gene (6 bases). Per germline, CDR1 SGHRS and CDR2 YFSETQ. CDR3 length: 14 residues. V was shortened by 3 bases and J by 1 base, with 10 bases between the two germline ends. CDR3 amino acids: CASSSVTGQETQYF. The CDR3 DNA reads as TGCGCCAGCAGCTCCGTGACAGGCCAAGAGACCCAGTACTTC.

This clonotype has ten or more counts. This sequence joins TRBV3-1 and TRBJ2-1; possibly TRBD2 for D (6 bases). V was pared by 4 bases and J by 11 bases, with 12 bases between. The CDR3 has 12 residues. Germline values: CDR1 LGHDT, CDR2 YNNKEL (reference sequence). CDR3 in DNA: TGTGCCAGCAGCCGACTAGGGGATAAGCAGTTCTTC. Protein sequence: CASSRLGDKQFF.